This T cell receptor beta chain is from a study of T cells in Graves' hyperthyroidism and ophthalmopathy. This CDR3 has 14 residues. The germline V and J ends were trimmed by 6 bases and 5 bases, with 15 bases remaining between them. CDR1 and CDR2 (germline): SGHTA, FQGNSA. Amplified TCR beta CDR3 regions came from RNA transcripts. HTBI primers were used for first-round RT-PCR of the TCR CDR3. MiXCR, run by TCRdb on the multiplex PCR reads, gives a single entry per CDR3 protein. Among some 300,000 distinct CDR3 sequences listed, approximately 17% were seen once. This TCR was recovered from a man younger than 45 with Graves' hyperthyroidism. This chain uses TRBV7-2 with TRBJ2-3; a possible D gene is TRBD1 (6 bases). Sample: blood. CDR3 nucleotides: TGTGCCAGCAGTAAAAGGGGGATAGAAGATACGCAGTATTTT. The encoded protein is CASSKRGIEDTQYF.